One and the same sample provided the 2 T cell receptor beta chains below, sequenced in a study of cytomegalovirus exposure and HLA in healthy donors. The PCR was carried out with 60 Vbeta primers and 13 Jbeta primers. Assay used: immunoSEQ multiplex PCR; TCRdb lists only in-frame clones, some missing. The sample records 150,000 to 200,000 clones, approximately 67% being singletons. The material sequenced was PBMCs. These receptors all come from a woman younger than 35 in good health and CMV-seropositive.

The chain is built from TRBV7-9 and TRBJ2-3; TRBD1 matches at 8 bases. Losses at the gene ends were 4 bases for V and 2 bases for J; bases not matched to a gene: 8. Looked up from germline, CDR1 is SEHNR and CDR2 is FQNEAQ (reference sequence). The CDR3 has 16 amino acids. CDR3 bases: TGTGCCAGCAGCTGGAACCCAGGGGGCTTCACAGATACGCAGTATTTT. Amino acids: CASSWNPGGFTDTQYF.

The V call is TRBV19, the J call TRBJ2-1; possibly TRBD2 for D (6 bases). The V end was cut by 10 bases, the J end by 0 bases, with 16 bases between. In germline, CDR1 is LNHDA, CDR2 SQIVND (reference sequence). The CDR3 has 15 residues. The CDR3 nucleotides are TGTGCCATATCAAGGGTCGGGAGCTCCTACAATGAGCAGTTCTTC. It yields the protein CAISRVGSSYNEQFF.